This TCR beta chain was captured by sequencing in a study of blood T cell repertoires in COVID-19. TCRdb's table, derived via immunoSEQ multiplex PCR, lists solely in-frame clones and lacks some. The sample lists 200,000 or so clones, around three quarters occurring once. J gave up 4 bases and V 5 bases, and 11 bases lay outside the gene matches. Germline values: CDR1 LNHDA, CDR2 SQIVND (reference sequence). The CDR3 extends over 15 amino acids. Source material: peripheral blood. The genes are TRBV19 and TRBJ2-7; 7 bases are a match to TRBD2. The sequence derives from a man between 60 and 75 years old with active or convalescent COVID-19. The CDR3 bases are TGTGCCAGTAGTTTCGAGCGGACTAGAATATACGAGCAGTACTTC. Its translation: CASSFERTRIYEQYF.